This T cell receptor (beta chain) was obtained from a study of T-cell memory formation after mild COVID-19. Study context: TCR clusters were mostly confined to one donor each. Study-wide points: Day 15 to 85 contractors were CD4/CD8 balanced; later expanders leaned CD4+. Second-wave clones peaking on day 37 lacked confirmed SARS-CoV-2 specificity.

This clonotype was observed a handful of times. Its antigen is undetermined. V lost 2 bases and J 5 bases, leaving 9 bases between the germline ends. From germline, CDR1 is SGHTA and CDR2 FQGNSA. The CDR3 spans 13 residues. In TCRdb, the 5' RACE reads were re-called with MiXCR into one record per CDR3 protein. The sample includes 350,000 to 450,000 distinct CDR3 sequences, over 15% of them seen just once. Sample: PBMCs or a T cell subset sorted from them (not recorded which). The TCR originated in an adult woman who had mild COVID-19 (a few samples of this study predate the infection). Cell type and time point are not known. The V call is TRBV7-2, the J call TRBJ1-2; D is unresolved. The CDR3, as DNA: TGTGCCAGCAGCTTACCCGTGGTGTATGGCTACACCTTC. Protein: CASSLPVVYGYTF. The full variable domain, rest sourced from reference TRBV7-2 and TRBJ1-2, is GAGVSQSPSNKVTEKGKDVELRCDPISGHTALYWYRQSLGQGLEFLIYFQGNSAPDKSGLPSDRFSAERTGGSVSTLTIQRTQQEDSAVYLCASSLPVVYGYTFGSGTRLTVV.